The 7 T cell receptor beta chains given below trace back to one sample, sequenced in a study of blood T cells in healthy people across ages. A J-beta primer mix and a sample-barcoded 5' primer were used in a second PCR of about 7 to 11 cycles. MiXCR was run by TCRdb on the 5' RACE reads, yielding one entry per CDR3 protein. The table shows around 1.5 million distinct CDR3 sequences, with about 31% occurring only once. The sample taken for sequencing was blood. Receptors were obtained from a woman between 25 and 40 years old in good health.

This clonotype was seen a handful of times. A much larger clone lies a single base off, so this may be a read error. This chain uses TRBV29-1 with TRBJ2-7; D is unresolved. This CDR3 spans 12 amino acids. From germline, CDR1 is SQVTM and CDR2 ANQGSEA. The ends were cut back, 7 bases at V and 7 bases at J, with 17 bases in the middle. Here the CDR3 reads CSGVISPQEQYF. The CDR3 DNA sequence: TGCAGCGGTGTAATCTCACCGCAGGAGCAGTACTTC.

The chain uses TRBV5-1 and TRBJ2-1, with TRBD1 matching 8 bases. CDR3 length equals 15 residues. Germline V gene lookup returns CDR1 SGHRS and CDR2 YFSETQ. The J segment lost 4 bases and the V segment lost 4 bases, leaving 7 bases of the junction unmatched. The CDR3, as DNA: TGCGCCAGCAGCCCAACGGGACAGGAATACAATGAGCAGTTCTTC. It yields the protein CASSPTGQEYNEQFF.

This rearrangement joins TRBV5-1 to TRBJ1-2; 8 positions agree with TRBD1. V shed 5 bases and J 4 bases; nucleotides not matched to a gene: 7. The germline gives CDR1 SGHRS, CDR2 YFSETQ. The CDR3 covers 14 residues. CDR3 nucleotides: TGCGCCAGCAGGGGACAGGAGTCTAGCTATGGCTACACCTTC. Its protein product is CASRGQESSYGYTF.

V is TRBV29-1 and J is TRBJ1-2; D call uncertain. This CDR3 region has 13 residues. Trimming removed 0 bases at V and 6 bases at J, with 11 bases between. CDR1 is SQVTM and CDR2 is ANQGSEA in the germline V gene. CDR3 amino acids: CSVEDPTAHGYTF. The CDR3, as DNA: TGCAGCGTTGAAGATCCGACGGCCCATGGCTACACCTTC.

This clonotype was counted between two and nine times. The genes are TRBV7-9 and TRBJ1-6; TRBD1 matches 10 bases. J lost 5 bases, V lost 11 bases, and 18 bases had no gene match. Germline V gives CDR1 SEHNR, CDR2 FQNEAQ (reference sequence). The CDR3 extends over 18 amino acids. Here the CDR3 DNA reads TGTGCCGTACCAGGTTCGGGACAGGGGAGTTGGAATAATTCACCCCTCCACTTT. It specifies CAVPGSGQGSWNNSPLHF.

The rearrangement uses TRBV20-1 and TRBJ2-4; D possibly matches TRBD1 or TRBD2 (6 bases each). The end of the DNA aligns better with TRBJ2-7, so the J call may be wrong. The CDR3 extends over 13 amino acids. Germline assignment: CDR1 DFQATT and CDR2 SNEGSKA (reference sequence). The chain's CDR3 is CSAREGGSGEQYF. CDR3 nucleotide sequence: TGCAGTGCTAGAGAAGGGGGGAGTGGCGAGCAGTACTTC.

This chain links TRBV6-1 with TRBJ2-5; D remains unclear. CDR1 MNHNS and CDR2 SASEGT come from the germline V gene. V was shortened by 7 bases and J by 3 bases, with 9 bases between the two germline ends. There are 12 residues in the CDR3. CDR3 bases: TGTGCCAGCAATCGGATAGAAGAGACCCAGTACTTC. Translating gives CASNRIEETQYF.